This T cell receptor (beta chain) was documented in a study of OX40 agonist ivuxolimab in advanced cancers. General study results and limits: The 0.1-3.0 mg/kg partial responders had among the lowest clonal expansion. Expanded peripheral T cell antigen specificity was not determined. CD4+ and CD8+ blood T cells expanded clonally by week 6 at 0.1 to 3.0 mg/kg.

A word on this clone: Its specificity is unknown.

Measured with immunoSEQ multiplex PCR; TCRdb has only the in-frame clones, and not every one. There are about 26,000 clones in the sample; approximately 79% occur only once, and more than 20% lies in the top ten. The CDR3 covers 14 residues. Germline V lookup: CDR1 ENHRY, CDR2 SYGVKD. Trimming stripped 2 bases from V and 5 bases from J, with 12 bases between. Sequenced material: CD4+ or CD8+ T cells sorted from blood, taken in a trial of the OX40 agonist ivuxolimab. This receptor was taken from an adult with an advanced solid tumor such as melanoma, head and neck, liver or kidney cancer. V and J are TRBV10-3 and TRBJ1-1; no reliable D call. CDR3 loop: CAISEAPPGTEAFF. Here the CDR3 DNA reads TGTGCCATCAGTGAGGCTCCCCCGGGGACTGAAGCTTTCTTT.